Below, 11 T cell receptor beta chains from the same sample are listed, as sequenced in a study of cytomegalovirus exposure and HLA in healthy donors. It was with 60 Vbeta and 13 Jbeta primers that the PCR ran. TCRdb's copy holds only in-frame clones and misses some; the assay was immunoSEQ multiplex PCR. This table has roughly 120,000 clones, around 83% appearing once. The sequenced sample was PBMCs. All receptors derive from a human donor in good health.

The J gene is TRBJ2-5, the V gene TRBV28; TRBD2 might be the D (6 bases). V was shortened by 2 bases and J by 6 bases, with 13 bases between the two germline ends. Germline V gives CDR1 MDHEN, CDR2 SYDVKM. The CDR3 is 14 residues long. The CDR3 is CASSLPAGRKTQYF. Written as DNA, the CDR3 is TGTGCCAGCAGTTTACCGGCAGGGAGGAAGACCCAGTACTTC.

This chain links TRBV19 with TRBJ1-5; 7 nucleotides line up with TRBD1. Germline V gene sequence: CDR1 LNHDA, CDR2 SQIVND (reference sequence). The CDR3 sequence is 14 residues long. The ends lost 7 bases at V and 3 bases at J; junction bases unmatched: 6. The CDR3 DNA reads as TGTGCCAGTAATTTGGGGACAGACAATCAGCCCCAGCATTTT. Translation: CASNLGTDNQPQHF.

This chain uses TRBV13 with TRBJ1-6, with 7 bases fitting TRBD1. This CDR3 comprises 18 residues. V lost 4 bases to trimming and J lost 0 bases; unmatched junction nucleotides: 9. Looked up from germline, CDR1 is PRHDT and CDR2 is FYEKMQ (reference sequence). The CDR3 spells CASSSRQGPSSYNSPLHF. The DNA of the CDR3 is TGTGCCAGCAGCTCCCGACAGGGACCGAGCTCCTATAATTCACCCCTCCACTTT.

Notes on this clone: At the DNA level, this CDR3 is encoded by other sequences in the same sample as well. The rearrangement joins TRBV7-2 to TRBJ2-7; perhaps TRBD1 as D (5 bases). This CDR3 comprises 13 residues. From germline, CDR1 is SGHTA and CDR2 FQGNSA. The ends were cut back, 4 bases at V and 4 bases at J, with 11 bases in the middle. For the CDR3, the DNA is TGTGCCAGCAGCTCACGACAGACATACGAGCAGTACTTC. It specifies CASSSRQTYEQYF.

This clone was recorded a few times. V is TRBV2 and J is TRBJ2-7; TRBD1 agrees at 12 bases. The length of the CDR3 is 20 residues. V was clipped by 5 bases and J by 0 bases; unmatched bases: 17. Germline CDR1 is SNHLY and CDR2 is FYNNEI. CDR3 amino acids: CASSYSRGTGGAGSSYEQYF. The CDR3 bases are TGTGCCAGCAGTTACTCTAGGGGGACAGGGGGCGCGGGGAGCTCCTACGAGCAGTACTTC.

The chain has TRBV15 and TRBJ2-1; 10 bases are shared with TRBD2. This CDR3 comprises 14 residues. From germline, CDR1 is LNHNV and CDR2 YYDKDF (reference sequence). J was trimmed by 9 bases and V by 8 bases; bases with no gene match: 10. CDR3 coding DNA: TGTGCCACCTCGGCCGGGACTAGCGTCGGTGAGCAGTTCTTC. Amino acid sequence: CATSAGTSVGEQFF.

This clone was recorded only once. The gene calls are TRBV9 and TRBJ1-2, with a weak D call TRBD1 (6 bases). V was cut by 4 bases and J by 4 bases, with 11 bases left in between. Germline lookup yields CDR1 SGDLS and CDR2 YYNGEE. The CDR3 consists of 13 residues. In DNA form, the CDR3 reads TGTGCCAGCAGCCTCACGACAGGCTATGGCTACACCTTC. It specifies CASSLTTGYGYTF. The full variable domain, its missing parts supplied by reference TRBV9 and TRBJ1-2, is DSGVTQTPKHLITATGQRVTLRCSPRSGDLSVYWYQQSLDQGLQFLIQYYNGEERAKGNILERFSAQQFPDLHSELNLSSLELGDSALYFCASSLTTGYGYTFGSGTRLTVV.

This clone was found once. The chain uses TRBV5-4 and TRBJ2-2; 7 bases are shared with TRBD2. V shed 4 bases, J shed 4 bases, and the junction held 16 bases outside the gene matches. Germline loops: CDR1 SGHNT, CDR2 YYREEE (reference sequence). The CDR3 sequence is 18 residues long. CDR3 amino acids: CASSDAKRLASATGELFF. In DNA form, the CDR3 reads TGTGCCAGCAGCGACGCCAAAAGACTAGCTTCGGCCACCGGGGAGCTGTTTTTT. The complete variable domain, with remaining parts taken from reference TRBV5-4 and TRBJ2-2, reads ETGVTQSPTHLIKTRGQQVTLRCSSQSGHNTVSWYQQALGQGPQFIFQYYREEENGRGNFPPRFSGLQFPNYSSELNVNALELDDSALYLCASSDAKRLASATGELFFGEGSRLTVL.

CDR3 residues: CASSLAGGNFYEQFF. The DNA of the CDR3 is TGTGCCAGCAGCTTGGCCGGGGGGAATTTCTATGAGCAGTTCTTC. The chain joins TRBV5-4 to TRBJ2-1, with TRBD2 matching 7 bases. The CDR3 runs to 15 residues. From germline, CDR1 is SGHNT and CDR2 YYREEE (reference sequence). V trimming: 0 bases; J trimming: 8 bases; junction bases outside the gene matches: 8.

The chain combines TRBV5-4 with TRBJ2-5; the match to TRBD2 covers 7 bases. CDR3 length: 13 amino acids. The germline V gene encodes CDR1 SGHNT and CDR2 YYREEE (reference sequence). Trimming cost V 1 base and J 5 bases; bases outside gene matches: 2. The CDR3 region has the DNA TGTGCCAGCAGCTTGATCGGGGGGGAGACCCAGTACTTC. The encoded protein is CASSLIGGETQYF.

This chain connects TRBV5-1 to TRBJ1-6; D possibly corresponds to TRBD1 (5 bases). V gave up 4 bases and J gave up 9 bases, with 17 bases separating them. The CDR3 extends over 15 amino acids. Per the germline V gene, CDR1 is SGHRS and CDR2 is YFSETQ. This CDR3 is CASSNDGRGSSPLHF. CDR3 nucleotide sequence: TGCGCCAGCAGCAACGATGGGAGGGGTTCTTCACCCCTCCACTTT.